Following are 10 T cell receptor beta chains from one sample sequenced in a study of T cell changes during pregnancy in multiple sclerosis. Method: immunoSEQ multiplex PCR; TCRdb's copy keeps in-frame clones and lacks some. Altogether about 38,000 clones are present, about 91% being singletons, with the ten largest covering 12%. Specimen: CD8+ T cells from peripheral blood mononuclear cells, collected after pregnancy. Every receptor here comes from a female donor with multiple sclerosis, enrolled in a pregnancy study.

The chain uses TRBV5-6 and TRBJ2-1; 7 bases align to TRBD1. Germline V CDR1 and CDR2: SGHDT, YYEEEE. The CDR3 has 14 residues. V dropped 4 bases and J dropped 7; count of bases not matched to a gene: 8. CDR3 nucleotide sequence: TGTGCCAGCAGCACCGTGGACAGGTTAAATGAGCAGTTCTTC. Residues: CASSTVDRLNEQFF. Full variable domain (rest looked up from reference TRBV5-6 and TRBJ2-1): DAGVTQSPTHLIKTRGQQVTLRCSPKSGHDTVSWYQQALGQGPQFIFQYYEEEERQRGNFPDRFSGHQFPNYSSELNVNALLLGDSALYLCASSTVDRLNEQFFGPGTRLTVL.

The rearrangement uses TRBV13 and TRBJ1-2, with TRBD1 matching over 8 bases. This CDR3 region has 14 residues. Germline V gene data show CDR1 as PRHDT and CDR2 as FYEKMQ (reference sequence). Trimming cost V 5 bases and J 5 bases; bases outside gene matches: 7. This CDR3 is CASSPRTGQYGYTF. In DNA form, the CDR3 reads TGTGCCAGCAGCCCGAGGACAGGGCAATATGGCTACACCTTC.

CDR3 DNA: TGTGCCAGCAGTGAACTTCTAGCGGGTAACACAGATACGCAGTATTTT. Protein sequence: CASSELLAGNTDTQYF. The V and J genes are TRBV6-1 and TRBJ2-3; 8 nucleotides agree with TRBD2. Trimming at V came to 2 bases and at J to 2 bases, leaving 6 bases not matched to a gene. This CDR3 comprises 16 residues. CDR1 and CDR2 from the germline V gene are MNHNS and SASEGT.

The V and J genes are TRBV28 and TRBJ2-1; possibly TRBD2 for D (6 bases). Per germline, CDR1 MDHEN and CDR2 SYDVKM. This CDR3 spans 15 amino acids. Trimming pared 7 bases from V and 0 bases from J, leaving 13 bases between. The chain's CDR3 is CASKDGRSSYNEQFF. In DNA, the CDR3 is TGTGCCAGCAAGGACGGGAGAAGCTCCTACAATGAGCAGTTCTTC.

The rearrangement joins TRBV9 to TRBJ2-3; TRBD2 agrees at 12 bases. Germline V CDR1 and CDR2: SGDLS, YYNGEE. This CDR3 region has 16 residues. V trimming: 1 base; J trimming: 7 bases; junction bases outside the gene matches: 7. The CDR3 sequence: CASSVNLAGGPNTQYF. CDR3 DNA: TGTGCCAGCAGCGTAAACCTAGCGGGGGGGCCGAATACGCAGTATTTT.

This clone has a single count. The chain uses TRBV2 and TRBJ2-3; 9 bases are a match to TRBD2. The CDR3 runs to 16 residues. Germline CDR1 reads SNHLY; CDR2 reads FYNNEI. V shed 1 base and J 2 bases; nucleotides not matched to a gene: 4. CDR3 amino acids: CASSEVLAGLTDTQYF. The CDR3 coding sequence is TGTGCCAGCAGTGAAGTGCTAGCGGGGCTCACAGATACGCAGTATTTT.

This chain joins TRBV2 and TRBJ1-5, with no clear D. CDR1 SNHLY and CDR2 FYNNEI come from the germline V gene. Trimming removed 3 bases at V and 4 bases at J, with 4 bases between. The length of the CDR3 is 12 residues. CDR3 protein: CASSDPNQPQHF. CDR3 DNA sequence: TGTGCCAGCAGTGACCCGAATCAGCCCCAGCATTTT. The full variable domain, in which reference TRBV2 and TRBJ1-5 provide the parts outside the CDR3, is EPEVTQTPSHQVTQMGQEVILRCVPISNHLYFYWYRQILGQKVEFLVSFYNNEISEKSEIFDDQFSVERPDGSNFTLKIRSTKLEDSAMYFCASSDPNQPQHFGDGTRLSIL.

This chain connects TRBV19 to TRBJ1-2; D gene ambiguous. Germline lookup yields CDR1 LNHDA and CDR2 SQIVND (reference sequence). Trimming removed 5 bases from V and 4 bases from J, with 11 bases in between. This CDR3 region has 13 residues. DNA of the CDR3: TGTGCCAGTAGTTCCCTAGGCGTCTATGGCTACACCTTC. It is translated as CASSSLGVYGYTF.

The CDR3 here is CASGAGGRNEQFF. In DNA form, the CDR3 reads TGTGCCAGCGGGGCGGGAGGGCGGAATGAGCAGTTCTTC. The V call is TRBV9, the J call TRBJ2-1, with TRBD2 identical over 9 bases. CDR3 size: 13 residues. J was trimmed by 7 bases and V by 7 bases; bases with no gene match: 6. The germline CDR1 and CDR2 sequences are SGDLS and YYNGEE.

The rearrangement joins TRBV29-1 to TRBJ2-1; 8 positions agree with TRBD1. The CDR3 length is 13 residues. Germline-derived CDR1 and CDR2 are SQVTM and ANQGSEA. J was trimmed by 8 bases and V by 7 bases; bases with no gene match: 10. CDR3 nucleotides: TGCAGCGGGCGGGACAGGCCTGTTTATGAGCAGTTCTTC. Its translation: CSGRDRPVYEQFF.